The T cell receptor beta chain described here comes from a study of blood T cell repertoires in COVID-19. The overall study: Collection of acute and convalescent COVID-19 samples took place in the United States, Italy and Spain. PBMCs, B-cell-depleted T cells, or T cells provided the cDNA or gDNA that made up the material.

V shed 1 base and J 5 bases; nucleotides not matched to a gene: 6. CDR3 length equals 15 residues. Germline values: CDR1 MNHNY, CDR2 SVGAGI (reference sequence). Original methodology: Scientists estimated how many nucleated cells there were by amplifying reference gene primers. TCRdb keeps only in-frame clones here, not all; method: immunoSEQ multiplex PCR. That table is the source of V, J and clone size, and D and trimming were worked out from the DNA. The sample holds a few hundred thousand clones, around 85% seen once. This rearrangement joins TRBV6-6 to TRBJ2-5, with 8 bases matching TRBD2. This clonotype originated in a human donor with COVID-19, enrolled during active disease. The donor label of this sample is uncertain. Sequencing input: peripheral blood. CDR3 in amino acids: CASSYLERERETQYF. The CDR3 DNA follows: TGTGCCAGCAGTTACTTAGAGCGGGAGAGGGAGACCCAGTACTTC.